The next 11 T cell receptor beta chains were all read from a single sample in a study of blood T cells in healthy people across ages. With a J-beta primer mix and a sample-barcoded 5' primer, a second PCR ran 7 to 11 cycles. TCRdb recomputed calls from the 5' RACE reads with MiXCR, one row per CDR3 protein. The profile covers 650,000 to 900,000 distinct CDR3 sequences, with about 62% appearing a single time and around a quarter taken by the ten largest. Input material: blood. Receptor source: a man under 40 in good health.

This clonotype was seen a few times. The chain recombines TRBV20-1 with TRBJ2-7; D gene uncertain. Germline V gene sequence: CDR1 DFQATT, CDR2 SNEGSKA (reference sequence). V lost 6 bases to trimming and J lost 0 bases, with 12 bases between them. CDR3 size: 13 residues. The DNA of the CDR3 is TGCAGTGCCCGTCGTAAGTCCTCCTACGAGCAGTACTTC. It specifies CSARRKSSYEQYF.

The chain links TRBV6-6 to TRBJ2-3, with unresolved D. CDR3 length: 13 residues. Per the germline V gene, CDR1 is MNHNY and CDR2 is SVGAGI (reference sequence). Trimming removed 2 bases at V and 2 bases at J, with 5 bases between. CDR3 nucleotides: TGTGCCAGCAGTTACACCCACACAGATACGCAGTATTTT. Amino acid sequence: CASSYTHTDTQYF.

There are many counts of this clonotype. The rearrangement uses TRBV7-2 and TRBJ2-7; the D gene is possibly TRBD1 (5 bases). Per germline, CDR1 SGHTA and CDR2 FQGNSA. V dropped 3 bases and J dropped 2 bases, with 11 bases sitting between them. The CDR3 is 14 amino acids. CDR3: CASSLQGGAYEQYF. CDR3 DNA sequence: TGTGCCAGCAGCTTGCAGGGTGGAGCCTACGAGCAGTACTTC. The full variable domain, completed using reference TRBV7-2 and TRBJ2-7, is GAGVSQSPSNKVTEKGKDVELRCDPISGHTALYWYRQSLGQGLEFLIYFQGNSAPDKSGLPSDRFSAERTGGSVSTLTIQRTQQEDSAVYLCASSLQGGAYEQYFGPGTRLTVT.

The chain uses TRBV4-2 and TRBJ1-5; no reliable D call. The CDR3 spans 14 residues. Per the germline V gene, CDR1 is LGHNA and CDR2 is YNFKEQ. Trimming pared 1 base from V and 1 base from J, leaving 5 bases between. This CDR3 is CASSQVDSNQPQHF. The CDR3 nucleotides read TGTGCCAGCAGCCAAGTGGACAGCAATCAGCCCCAGCATTTT.

The CDR3 DNA sequence: TGCAGTGCGGCGGGTCACGATGCTTCACCCCTCCACTTT. Amino acids: CSAAGHDASPLHF. The chain joins TRBV20-1 to TRBJ1-6; D call uncertain. V lost 6 bases and J 9 bases, leaving 15 bases between the germline ends. Germline V CDR1 and CDR2: DFQATT, SNEGSKA (reference sequence). This CDR3 comprises 13 residues.

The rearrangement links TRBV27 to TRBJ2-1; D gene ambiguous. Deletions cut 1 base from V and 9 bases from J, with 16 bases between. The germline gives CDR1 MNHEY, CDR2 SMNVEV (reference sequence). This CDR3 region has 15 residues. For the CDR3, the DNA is TGTGCCAGCAGTTTATTTGGATTGAGAGTAGGTGAGCAGTTCTTC. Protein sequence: CASSLFGLRVGEQFF.

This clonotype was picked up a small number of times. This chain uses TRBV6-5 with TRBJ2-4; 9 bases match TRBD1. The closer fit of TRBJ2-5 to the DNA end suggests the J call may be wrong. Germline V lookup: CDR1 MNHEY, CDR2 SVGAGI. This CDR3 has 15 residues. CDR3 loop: CASKGTGRFRETQYF. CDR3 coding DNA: TGTGCCAGCAAAGGGACAGGGAGATTCCGGGAGACCCAGTACTTC.

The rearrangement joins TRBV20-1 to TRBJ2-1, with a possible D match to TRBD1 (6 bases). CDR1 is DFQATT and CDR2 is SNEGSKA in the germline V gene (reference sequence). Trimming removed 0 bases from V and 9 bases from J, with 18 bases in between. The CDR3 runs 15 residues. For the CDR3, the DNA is TGCAGTGCTAGAGATGGGACAACCACCACAATTGAGCAGTTCTTC. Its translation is CSARDGTTTTIEQFF.

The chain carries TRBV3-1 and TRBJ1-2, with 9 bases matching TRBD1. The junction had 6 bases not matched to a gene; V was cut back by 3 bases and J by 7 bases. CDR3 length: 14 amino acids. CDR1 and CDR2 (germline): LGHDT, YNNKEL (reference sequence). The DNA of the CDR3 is TGTGCCAGCAGCCAGGGACAGGGTGAGCGTGGCTACACCTTC. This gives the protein CASSQGQGERGYTF.

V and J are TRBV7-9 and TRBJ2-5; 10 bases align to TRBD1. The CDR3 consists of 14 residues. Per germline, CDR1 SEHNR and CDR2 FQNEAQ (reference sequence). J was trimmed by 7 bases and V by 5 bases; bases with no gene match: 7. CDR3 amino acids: CASSPGQGFLTQYF. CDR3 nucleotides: TGTGCCAGCAGCCCGGGACAGGGGTTTTTGACCCAGTACTTC.

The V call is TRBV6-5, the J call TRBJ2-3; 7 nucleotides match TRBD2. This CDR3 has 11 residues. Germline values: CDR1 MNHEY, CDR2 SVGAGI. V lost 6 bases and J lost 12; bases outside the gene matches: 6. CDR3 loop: CASRKAGLQYF. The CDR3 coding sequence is TGTGCCAGCAGAAAAGCGGGGTTACAGTATTTT.